This TCR beta chain was sequenced for a study of control samples from healthy donors and cancer patients. V dropped 5 bases and J dropped 8; count of bases not matched to a gene: 12. Germline CDR1 reads SEHNR; CDR2 reads FQNEAQ (reference sequence). CDR3 length: 15 residues. Sequencing used immunoSEQ multiplex PCR; TCRdb keeps in-frame clones, though not all of them. The table has 90,000 to 120,000 clones, 82% seen once; the top ten hold 6% to 8%. This TCR was recovered from a man aged 18 to 30 in good health. The sequencing sample was made of blood. This chain links TRBV7-9 with TRBJ1-1; 9 nucleotides line up with TRBD1. The CDR3: CASSQDRGPIGEAFF. DNA of the CDR3: TGTGCCAGCAGCCAGGACAGGGGCCCTATTGGGGAAGCTTTCTTT.